The next 22 T cell receptor beta chains were all read from a single sample in a study of cytomegalovirus exposure and HLA in healthy donors. Researchers ran the PCR with 60 Vbeta and 13 Jbeta primers. The table came from immunoSEQ multiplex PCR; TCRdb's copy has only in-frame clones and leaves some out. The data hold 150,000 or so clones, with roughly four fifths observed a single time. Sequenced sample: PBMCs. All receptors derive from a man aged 18 to 30 in good health and CMV-seropositive.

V is TRBV28 and J is TRBJ2-6; D is uncertain. The germline V and J ends were trimmed by 5 bases and 0 bases, with 5 bases remaining between them. This CDR3 contains 14 residues. Germline V CDR1 and CDR2: MDHEN, SYDVKM. The CDR3 sequence is CASSRLSGANVLTF. The CDR3, as DNA: TGTGCCAGCAGTCGACTCTCTGGGGCCAACGTCCTGACTTTC.

DNA for the CDR3: TGCGCCAGCAGTGATCCTGGACTAGCGGGAGAGAATGAGCAGTTCTTC. It codes for CASSDPGLAGENEQFF. The chain couples TRBV10-1 to TRBJ2-1; 13 bases map to TRBD2. CDR1 is WNHNN and CDR2 is SYGVQD in the germline V gene (reference sequence). The CDR3 runs to 16 residues. The V gene end was trimmed by 3 bases and the J gene end by 7 bases; junction bases not matched to a gene: 6.

The chain has TRBV27 and TRBJ2-7, with D possibly being TRBD2 (7 bases). The V and J ends lost 4 bases and 5 bases respectively, with 18 bases between them. Germline V gene sequence: CDR1 MNHEY, CDR2 SMNVEV (reference sequence). There are 15 residues in the CDR3. The CDR3 DNA is TGTGCCAGCAGTTCCGGGGAGGGGGGAGGAAACGAGCAGTACTTC. It translates to CASSSGEGGGNEQYF.

This clone was seen only a few times. The chain couples TRBV6-6 to TRBJ1-3; D remains ambiguous. Trimming cost V 1 base and J 1 base, with 8 bases left between them. The germline CDR1 and CDR2 sequences are MNHNY and SVGAGI (reference sequence). This CDR3 contains 15 residues. The CDR3 is CASSYFSESGNTIYF. The DNA of the CDR3 is TGTGCCAGCAGTTACTTTAGTGAGTCTGGAAACACCATATATTTT.

The rearrangement uses TRBV7-2 and TRBJ2-1; the match to TRBD2 covers 9 bases. Trimming cost V 2 bases and J 6 bases; bases outside gene matches: 11. CDR1 and CDR2 from the germline V gene are SGHTA and FQGNSA. This CDR3 is built from 17 residues. Here the CDR3 DNA reads TGTGCCAGCAGCTTAAGATTCGGGGCGGGAGGGGGCAATGAGCAGTTCTTC. It translates to CASSLRFGAGGGNEQFF.

The chain joins TRBV7-8 to TRBJ2-7, with 8 nucleotides matching TRBD1. Trimming removed 3 bases from V and 2 bases from J; junction bases left unmatched: 3. Germline V lookup: CDR1 SGHVS, CDR2 FQNEAQ. The CDR3 is 14 amino acids. CDR3 loop: CASSLTGVTYEQYF. DNA for the CDR3: TGTGCCAGCAGCTTGACAGGGGTTACCTACGAGCAGTACTTC.

The table lists this clone with a few counts. This chain connects TRBV5-6 to TRBJ1-1, with D unclear. There are 14 residues in the CDR3. Trimming took 4 bases from V and 1 from J, leaving 11 bases between them. CDR1 and CDR2 from the germline V gene are SGHDT and YYEEEE. Here the CDR3 DNA reads TGTGCCAGCAGCCCGGCCGCAGGGAACACTGAAGCTTTCTTT. It codes for CASSPAAGNTEAFF.

The rearrangement uses TRBV6-5 and TRBJ1-1, with no clear D. The germline CDR1 and CDR2 sequences are MNHEY and SVGAGI. The CDR3 spans 16 residues. V was clipped by 0 bases and J by 0 bases, with 11 bases between them. This CDR3 reads CASSYSRGHMNTEAFF. Written as DNA, the CDR3 is TGTGCCAGCAGTTACTCGAGAGGCCACATGAACACTGAAGCTTTCTTT.

The chain recombines TRBV9 with TRBJ2-3; TRBD2 aligns across 10 bases. Germline CDR1 reads SGDLS; CDR2 reads YYNGEE. This CDR3 comprises 17 residues. J was trimmed by 4 bases and V by 1 base; bases with no gene match: 9. For the CDR3, the DNA is TGTGCCAGCAGCGTATTATCGAGCGGGAGGGCCTCAGATACGCAGTATTTT. Translating gives CASSVLSSGRASDTQYF.

This CDR3 reads CASSPLAGGHEQYF. The CDR3 nucleotides are TGTGCCAGCAGCCCACTAGCGGGAGGGCACGAGCAGTACTTC. This sequence joins TRBV7-9 and TRBJ2-7; TRBD2 matches 13 bases. The CDR3 has 14 residues. Germline loops: CDR1 SEHNR, CDR2 FQNEAQ (reference sequence). The V gene end was trimmed by 5 bases and the J gene end by 5 bases; junction bases not matched to a gene: 3. Complete variable domain (other parts from reference TRBV7-9 and TRBJ2-7): DTGVSQNPRHKITKRGQNVTFRCDPISEHNRLYWYRQTLGQGPEFLTYFQNEAQLEKSRLLSDRFSAERPKGSFSTLEIQRTEQGDSAMYLCASSPLAGGHEQYFGPGTRLTVT.

The chain recombines TRBV6-6 with TRBJ1-4; D may be TRBD1 (6 bases). CDR1 is MNHNY, CDR2 SVGAGI, per germline (reference sequence). V lost 4 bases to trimming and J lost 4 bases, with 13 bases between them. The CDR3 spans 15 residues. CDR3: CASSFRGPYNEKLFF. CDR3 bases: TGTGCCAGCAGTTTCAGGGGCCCCTATAATGAAAAACTGTTTTTT.

The V and J genes are TRBV27 and TRBJ2-7; no definite D call. This CDR3 has 15 amino acids. The germline V gene has CDR1 MNHEY and CDR2 SMNVEV (reference sequence). Trimming cost V 0 bases and J 3 bases, with 12 bases left between them. The CDR3 DNA is TGTGCCAGCAGTTTATCTATGGGCCCTCACTACGAGCAGTACTTC. As protein: CASSLSMGPHYEQYF.

This clone was detected only a few times. The J gene is TRBJ1-4, the V gene TRBV28, with TRBD1 as a possible D gene (5 bases). The CDR3 extends over 13 amino acids. V was pared by 3 bases and J by 6 bases, with 8 bases between. Germline assignment: CDR1 MDHEN and CDR2 SYDVKM. This chain's CDR3 is CASSFGGDEKLFF. DNA of the CDR3: TGTGCCAGCAGTTTCGGGGGGGATGAAAAACTGTTTTTT.

This sequence joins TRBV19 and TRBJ2-1, with 10 bases matching TRBD2. V lost 2 bases to trimming and J lost 10 bases; unmatched junction nucleotides: 8. The V gene's germline CDR1 is LNHDA and CDR2 SQIVND (reference sequence). The CDR3 contains 15 residues. The CDR3: CASSIKASGRGEQFF. The CDR3 DNA is TGTGCCAGTAGTATAAAGGCTAGCGGGAGAGGGGAGCAGTTCTTC.

V usage is TRBV4-1 and J usage is TRBJ2-2, with D perhaps TRBD2 (6 bases). CDR3 length: 15 amino acids. Germline lookup yields CDR1 MGHRA and CDR2 YSYEKL. V lost 5 bases to trimming and J lost 0 bases, with 10 bases between them. The CDR3 bases are TGCGCCAGCAGCAGGGGACTCCCGAACACCGGGGAGCTGTTTTTT. Its translation is CASSRGLPNTGELFF.

This clone appeared a single time. This chain uses TRBV6-1 with TRBJ2-3; TRBD2 matches 7 bases. V shed 3 bases, J shed 0 bases, and the junction held 9 bases outside the gene matches. The CDR3 totals 17 residues. CDR1 is MNHNS, CDR2 SASEGT, per germline. Here the CDR3 reads CASSEGGWWLSTDTQYF. CDR3 DNA: TGTGCCAGCAGTGAGGGGGGGTGGTGGTTAAGCACAGATACGCAGTATTTT.

The J gene is TRBJ1-5, the V gene TRBV9; D remains ambiguous. Trimming pared 1 base from V and 4 bases from J, leaving 9 bases between. Per germline, CDR1 SGDLS and CDR2 YYNGEE. The CDR3 is made up of 14 amino acids. The CDR3 nucleotides read TGTGCCAGCAGCGTATACCCGGGAAATCAGCCCCAGCATTTT. Amino acids: CASSVYPGNQPQHF.

This clone was seen only a few times. The chain is built from TRBV6-5 and TRBJ2-7; tentatively, D is TRBD2 (5 bases). From germline, CDR1 is MNHEY and CDR2 SVGAGI. The CDR3 length is 13 residues. V shed 3 bases and J shed 5 bases, with 11 bases lying between them. The CDR3 spells CASSYTGGHEQYF. The CDR3 DNA follows: TGTGCCAGCAGTTATACGGGCGGGCACGAGCAGTACTTC.

This clone was observed once. The gene calls are TRBV27 and TRBJ2-7; 11 nucleotides agree with TRBD2. Trimming took 5 bases from V and 6 from J; bases not matched to a gene: 12. In germline, CDR1 is MNHEY, CDR2 SMNVEV (reference sequence). The CDR3 is 16 residues long. The CDR3 here is CASSLGLAEPPLEQYF. The CDR3 DNA follows: TGTGCCAGCAGTCTGGGACTAGCGGAACCCCCTCTCGAGCAGTACTTC.

This clone was counted once. The chain links TRBV6-6 to TRBJ1-1; D might be TRBD1 (5 bases). The CDR3 contains 15 residues. Trimming pared 5 bases from V and 0 bases from J, leaving 13 bases between. Germline CDR1 and CDR2: MNHNY and SVGAGI (reference sequence). The DNA of the CDR3 is TGTGCCAGCAGTGATGCAGACAGCCTGAACACTGAAGCTTTCTTT. Amino acid sequence: CASSDADSLNTEAFF.

This chain joins TRBV6-5 and TRBJ2-7; D may be TRBD1 (5 bases). The V and J ends lost 6 bases and 5 bases respectively, with 11 bases between them. This CDR3 contains 12 residues. Germline assignment: CDR1 MNHEY and CDR2 SVGAGI. CDR3 residues: CASSQGMDEQYF. The CDR3 region has the DNA TGTGCCAGCAGCCAGGGAATGGACGAGCAGTACTTC.

The V and J genes are TRBV6-1 and TRBJ1-1; D is possibly TRBD1 (5 bases). Trimming removed 8 bases from V and 4 bases from J, with 17 bases in between. CDR1 is MNHNS, CDR2 SASEGT, per germline. CDR3 length: 14 residues. The CDR3 coding sequence is TGTGCCAGCCAGGGACCTTCGGGGGTCACTGAAGCTTTCTTT. Its translation: CASQGPSGVTEAFF.